The source of this T cell receptor (beta chain) is a study of Graves' ophthalmopathy and Graves' hyperthyroidism. Study-level information: Stable hyperthyroid donors showed no ophthalmopathy during 18 months follow-up. Study-level findings and limits: Blood was where most expanded thyroid clonotypes above 0.001 frequency also turned up. Using 13 signatures, a model distinguished ophthalmopathy from stable hyperthyroidism, reaching around 90% sensitivity and approximately 81% specificity.

In the case of this clonotype: Antigen specificity is unknown.

V lost 6 bases, J lost 4 bases, and 19 bases lay in between. This CDR3 is 16 amino acids long. The germline CDR1 and CDR2 sequences are MNHEY and SVGAGI. RNA transcripts served as template for amplifying TCR beta CDR3 sequences. HTBI-primed first-round RT-PCR preceded second-round multiplex PCR. TCRdb independently ran MiXCR on the multiplex PCR reads; one entry per CDR3 protein. This sample has around 1.1 million distinct CDR3 sequences, with 36% found just once. Sequencing was done on a sample of peripheral blood or thyroid tissue (not recorded which). The receptor comes from an adult man with Graves' hyperthyroidism. The rearrangement uses TRBV6-5 and TRBJ1-5, with D possibly TRBD1 on 6 matching bases. Here the CDR3 reads CASRGHQDSPNQPQHF. The CDR3 DNA sequence: TGTGCCAGCAGAGGACATCAGGACAGCCCTAATCAGCCCCAGCATTTT.